This passage covers 24 T cell receptor beta chains from one sample sequenced in a study of CD8 T cells in Susac syndrome. With random hexamers, 0.5 to 1 ug RNA was reverse transcribed. TCRdb fed the immunoSEQ multiplex PCR reads into MiXCR, producing one record per CDR3 protein. Of 250,000 to 350,000 distinct CDR3 sequences in the sample, 70% to 90% were seen once. Source material: CD8+ T cells from PBMCs. The receptors were sampled from a human donor with multiple sclerosis.

Here the CDR3 reads CASSYGLREQYF. DNA for the CDR3: TGCGCCAGCAGCTACGGGCTTCGCGAGCAGTACTTC. The rearrangement uses TRBV5-1 and TRBJ2-7; no clear D gene. CDR1 SGHRS and CDR2 YFSETQ come from the germline V gene. This CDR3 spans 12 amino acids. V was shortened by 3 bases and J by 6 bases, with 10 bases between the two germline ends. Looking up the rest from reference TRBV5-1 and TRBJ2-7 gives the full variable domain: KAGVTQTPRYLIKTRGQQVTLSCSPISGHRSVSWYQQTPGQGLQFLFEYFSETQRNKGNFPGRFSGRQFSNSRSEMNVSTLELGDSALYLCASSYGLREQYFGPGTRLTVT.

This rearrangement joins TRBV5-6 to TRBJ2-1; D could derive from TRBD1 or TRBD2 (5 bases each). Germline V gene data show CDR1 as SGHDT and CDR2 as YYEEEE. This CDR3 has 15 residues. V shed 4 bases and J shed 3 bases, with 14 bases lying between them. This chain's CDR3 is CASSPGTANYNEQFF. CDR3 DNA: TGTGCCAGCAGCCCGGGGACGGCCAACTACAATGAGCAGTTCTTC.

V usage is TRBV27 and J usage is TRBJ2-5; D is possibly TRBD2 (5 bases). The ends were cut back, 7 bases at V and 4 bases at J, with 7 bases in the middle. The length of the CDR3 is 11 residues. Germline values: CDR1 MNHEY, CDR2 SMNVEV (reference sequence). The CDR3 bases are TGTGCCAGCAAGCGGCTAGAGACCCAGTACTTC. This encodes CASKRLETQYF.

This chain joins TRBV11-2 and TRBJ2-7; 9 bases agree with TRBD2. CDR3 size: 15 residues. V trimming: 3 bases; J trimming: 2 bases; junction bases outside the gene matches: 5. The germline CDR1 and CDR2 sequences are SGHAT and FQNNGV. The CDR3 nucleotides are TGTGCCAGCAGCTTCTCGAGCGGGAGGACCTACGAGCAGTACTTC. Encoded protein: CASSFSSGRTYEQYF.

The chain joins TRBV9 to TRBJ2-1, with D possibly being TRBD1 or TRBD2 (5 bases each). The CDR3 is made up of 13 amino acids. CDR1 SGDLS and CDR2 YYNGEE come from the germline V gene. V dropped 0 bases and J dropped 10 bases, with 11 bases sitting between them. CDR3 residues: CASSVDRDVEQFF. Here the CDR3 DNA reads TGTGCCAGCAGCGTAGACCGGGACGTAGAGCAGTTCTTC. Looking up the rest from reference TRBV9 and TRBJ2-1 gives the full variable domain: DSGVTQTPKHLITATGQRVTLRCSPRSGDLSVYWYQQSLDQGLQFLIQYYNGEERAKGNILERFSAQQFPDLHSELNLSSLELGDSALYFCASSVDRDVEQFFGPGTRLTVL.

V usage is TRBV3-1 and J usage is TRBJ2-1; maybe TRBD2 (6 bases). The CDR3 contains 19 residues. Germline CDR1 reads LGHDT; CDR2 reads YNNKEL (reference sequence). Trimming left V 0 bases short and J 3 bases short, with 21 bases between. The CDR3 nucleotides are TGTGCCAGCAGCCAAGAATCCCCCGTACCGGCGGGAAGCTACAATGAGCAGTTCTTC. Protein product: CASSQESPVPAGSYNEQFF.

This clonotype was found once. V is TRBV27 and J is TRBJ2-7; D remains unclear. The CDR3 is 14 residues long. The V gene lost 5 bases and the J gene lost 2 bases, with 13 bases spanning the gap. Germline CDR1 and CDR2: MNHEY and SMNVEV (reference sequence). DNA for the CDR3: TGTGCCAGCAGTCCCTCCCGCGGTGCCTACGAGCAGTACTTC. Its translation is CASSPSRGAYEQYF.

This clonotype was detected a few times. V usage is TRBV15 and J usage is TRBJ2-1, with 10 bases that match TRBD2. The junction had 4 bases not matched to a gene; V was cut back by 4 bases and J by 7 bases. This CDR3 has 14 residues. From germline, CDR1 is LNHNV and CDR2 YYDKDF (reference sequence). The CDR3, as DNA: TGTGCCACCAGCACTAGCGGGAGTTGGAATGAGCAGTTCTTC. Amino acids: CATSTSGSWNEQFF. Variable domain in full (rest from reference TRBV15 and TRBJ2-1): DAMVIQNPRYQVTQFGKPVTLSCSQTLNHNVMYWYQQKSSQAPKLLFHYYDKDFNNEADTPDNFQSRRPNTSFCFLDIRSPGLGDTAMYLCATSTSGSWNEQFFGPGTRLTVL.

This rearrangement joins TRBV27 to TRBJ2-2; D gene unclear. The germline V and J ends were trimmed by 2 bases and 2 bases, with 3 bases remaining between them. The CDR3 runs 13 residues. The germline CDR1 and CDR2 sequences are MNHEY and SMNVEV (reference sequence). CDR3 amino acids: CASSLHNTGELFF. The CDR3 nucleotides are TGTGCCAGCAGTTTACACAACACCGGGGAGCTGTTTTTT.

The chain uses TRBV15 and TRBJ2-1; 8 bases fit TRBD1. Germline V gene data show CDR1 as LNHNV and CDR2 as YYDKDF (reference sequence). V shed 3 bases, J shed 4 bases, and the junction held 2 bases outside the gene matches. The CDR3 spans 14 residues. DNA of the CDR3: TGTGCCACCAGCAGGACAGGGGTGTACAATGAGCAGTTCTTC. Amino acid sequence: CATSRTGVYNEQFF. Together with reference TRBV15 and TRBJ2-1, the CDR3 gives the full variable domain: DAMVIQNPRYQVTQFGKPVTLSCSQTLNHNVMYWYQQKSSQAPKLLFHYYDKDFNNEADTPDNFQSRRPNTSFCFLDIRSPGLGDTAMYLCATSRTGVYNEQFFGPGTRLTVL.

CDR3: CASSYHRGQDTEAFF. The CDR3 bases are TGTGCCAGCAGCTACCACAGGGGGCAAGACACTGAAGCTTTCTTT. The chain joins TRBV11-1 to TRBJ1-1, with 9 bases that match TRBD1. This CDR3 comprises 15 residues. Germline CDR1 reads SGHAT; CDR2 reads FQDESV (reference sequence). With V trimmed by 4 bases and J by 3 bases, 6 bases remained unmatched.

The table lists this clonotype with a count of one. The chain uses TRBV3-1 and TRBJ2-5; 8 bases align to TRBD1. J lost 5 bases, V lost 3 bases, and 8 bases had no gene match. The CDR3 consists of 15 residues. Germline CDR1 and CDR2: LGHDT and YNNKEL (reference sequence). CDR3: CASSQNPGGGETQYF. The CDR3 region has the DNA TGTGCCAGCAGCCAGAACCCAGGGGGCGGGGAGACCCAGTACTTC.

The genes are TRBV29-1 and TRBJ1-2; 8 nucleotides align to TRBD1. Germline CDR1 and CDR2: SQVTM and ANQGSEA. The CDR3 loop spans 14 amino acids. V shed 0 bases, J shed 4 bases, and the junction held 4 bases outside the gene matches. CDR3 protein: CSVEERQGTYGYTF. The CDR3 DNA reads TGCAGCGTTGAAGAGAGACAGGGGACCTATGGCTACACCTTC.

This sequence joins TRBV4-1 and TRBJ2-2; unclear D gene. CDR1 MGHRA and CDR2 YSYEKL come from the germline V gene. V shed 2 bases and J shed 2 bases, with 15 bases lying between them. The CDR3 runs 17 residues. The CDR3 nucleotides are TGCGCCAGCAGCCAAAGCGTAGTGTTGGCCAACACCGGGGAGCTGTTTTTT. Protein sequence: CASSQSVVLANTGELFF.

The chain carries TRBV12-3 or TRBV12-4 and TRBJ2-7; D is unclear. This CDR3 has 13 residues. The V end lost 6 bases, the J end lost 5 bases, and 14 bases lay between the germline ends. CDR3 in amino acids: CASRPPGPDEQYF. The CDR3 DNA sequence: TGTGCCAGCAGGCCCCCCGGGCCGGACGAGCAGTACTTC.

The V call is TRBV7-9, the J call TRBJ1-2, with 8 bases aligning to TRBD1. V was clipped by 1 base and J by 4 bases; unmatched bases: 5. The CDR3 consists of 15 residues. Germline V lookup: CDR1 SEHNR, CDR2 FQNEAQ (reference sequence). Here the CDR3 DNA reads TGTGCCAGCAGCTTAGGGAGAACAGGGGGCTATGGCTACACCTTC. Its translation: CASSLGRTGGYGYTF.

This clonotype was seen a handful of times. CDR3: CASSLAGGAEAFF. The CDR3 DNA sequence: TGTGCCAGCAGTTTAGCGGGCGGAGCTGAAGCTTTCTTT. This chain uses TRBV27 with TRBJ1-1; no clear D gene. The CDR3 length is 13 residues. V was clipped by 2 bases and J by 6 bases, with 10 bases between them. CDR1 is MNHEY and CDR2 is SMNVEV in the germline V gene (reference sequence).

The gene calls are TRBV28 and TRBJ1-1; tentatively, D is TRBD1 (5 bases). CDR1 is MDHEN, CDR2 SYDVKM, per germline. V lost 3 bases and J 11 bases, leaving 10 bases between the germline ends. The CDR3 sequence is 11 residues long. The CDR3 region has the DNA TGTGCCAGCAGTTTGCAGGGTAAGGCTTTCTTT. Protein sequence: CASSLQGKAFF.

The chain employs TRBV20-1 and TRBJ1-1; the D is unclear. The CDR3 is 13 residues long. V lost 7 bases to trimming and J lost 1 base, with 13 bases between them. Germline-derived CDR1 and CDR2 are DFQATT and SNEGSKA (reference sequence). DNA of the CDR3: TGCAGTGGTAAGACCCCATGGAACACTGAAGCTTTCTTT. Protein sequence: CSGKTPWNTEAFF.

This clonotype was observed once. The CDR3: CSVEAWGGGSGELFF. As DNA, the CDR3 is TGCAGCGTTGAAGCCTGGGGAGGGGGCTCCGGGGAGCTGTTTTTT. The chain uses TRBV29-1 and TRBJ2-2; D possibly matches TRBD1 or TRBD2 (7 bases each). Germline CDR1 and CDR2: SQVTM and ANQGSEA. The V end was cut by 1 base, the J end by 6 bases, with 15 bases between. The length of the CDR3 is 15 residues.

Written as DNA, the CDR3 is TGTGCCAGCAGCCAAGTCCGATCGGAAAATGAGCAGTTCTTC. This codes for CASSQVRSENEQFF. The gene calls are TRBV4-2 and TRBJ2-1; D is unclear. The germline V and J ends were trimmed by 1 base and 7 bases, with 11 bases remaining between them. This CDR3 is built from 14 residues. Looked up from germline, CDR1 is LGHNA and CDR2 is YNFKEQ.

The chain has TRBV27 and TRBJ2-7; 7 bases fit TRBD1. CDR1 and CDR2 from the germline V gene are MNHEY and SMNVEV (reference sequence). This CDR3 is 15 amino acids long. The trim removed 3 bases at V and 4 bases at J, leaving 9 bases unmatched. This chain's CDR3 is CASSLSRGTGYEQYF. For the CDR3, the DNA is TGTGCCAGCAGTTTGTCCAGGGGGACGGGATACGAGCAGTACTTC.

The CDR3 spells CASTLTGRTEAFF. The CDR3 bases are TGCGCCAGCACTCTGACAGGACGCACTGAAGCTTTCTTT. This chain connects TRBV4-1 to TRBJ1-1, with TRBD1 as a possible D gene (6 bases). Germline V gives CDR1 MGHRA, CDR2 YSYEKL. The CDR3 is 13 amino acids. Trimming took 7 bases from V and 4 from J, leaving 13 bases between them.

The V gene is TRBV7-2, the J gene TRBJ2-1; 10 bases are a match to TRBD2. Germline lookup yields CDR1 SGHTA and CDR2 FQGNSA. The V gene end was trimmed by 7 bases and the J gene end by 2 bases; junction bases not matched to a gene: 5. This CDR3 has 15 residues. In DNA form, the CDR3 reads TGTGCCAGCATCAGGACTAGCGGAGCCTACAATGAGCAGTTCTTC. The encoded protein is CASIRTSGAYNEQFF.